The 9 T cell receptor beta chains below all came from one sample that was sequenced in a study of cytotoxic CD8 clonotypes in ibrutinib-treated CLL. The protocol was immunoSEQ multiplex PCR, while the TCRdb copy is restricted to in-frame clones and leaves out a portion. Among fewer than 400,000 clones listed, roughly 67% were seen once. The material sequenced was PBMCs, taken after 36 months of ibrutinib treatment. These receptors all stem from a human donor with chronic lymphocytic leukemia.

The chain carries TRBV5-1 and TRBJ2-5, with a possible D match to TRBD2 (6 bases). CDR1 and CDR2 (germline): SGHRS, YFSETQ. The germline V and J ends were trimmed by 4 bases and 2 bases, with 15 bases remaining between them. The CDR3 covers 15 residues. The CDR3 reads CASSPRAGNQETQYF. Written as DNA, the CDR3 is TGCGCCAGCAGCCCGAGGGCGGGAAATCAAGAGACCCAGTACTTC.

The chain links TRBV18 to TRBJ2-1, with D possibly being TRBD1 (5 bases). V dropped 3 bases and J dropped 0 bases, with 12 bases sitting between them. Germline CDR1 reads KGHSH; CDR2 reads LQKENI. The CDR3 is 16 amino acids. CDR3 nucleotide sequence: TGTGCCAGCTCACCGCCGACAGATCTCTCCTACAATGAGCAGTTCTTC. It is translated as CASSPPTDLSYNEQFF.

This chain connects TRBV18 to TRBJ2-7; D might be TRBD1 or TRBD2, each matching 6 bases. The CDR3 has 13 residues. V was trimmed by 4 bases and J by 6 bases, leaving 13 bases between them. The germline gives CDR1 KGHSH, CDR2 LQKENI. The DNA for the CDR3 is TGTGCCAGCTCACGAGGGGGGCCCTCCGAGCAGTACTTC. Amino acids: CASSRGGPSEQYF.

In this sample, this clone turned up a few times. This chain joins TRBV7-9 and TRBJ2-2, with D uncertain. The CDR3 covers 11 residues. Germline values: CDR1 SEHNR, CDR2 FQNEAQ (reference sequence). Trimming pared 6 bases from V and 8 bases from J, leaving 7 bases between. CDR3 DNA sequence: TGTGCCAGCAGTTCAACGGGGGAGCTGTTTTTT. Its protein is CASSSTGELFF.

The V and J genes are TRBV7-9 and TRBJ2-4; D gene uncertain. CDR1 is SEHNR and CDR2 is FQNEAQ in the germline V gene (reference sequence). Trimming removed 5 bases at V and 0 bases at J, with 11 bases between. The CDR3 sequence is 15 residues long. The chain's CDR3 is CASSPRNLAKNIQYF. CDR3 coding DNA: TGTGCCAGCAGCCCCAGGAACCTAGCCAAAAACATTCAGTACTTC.

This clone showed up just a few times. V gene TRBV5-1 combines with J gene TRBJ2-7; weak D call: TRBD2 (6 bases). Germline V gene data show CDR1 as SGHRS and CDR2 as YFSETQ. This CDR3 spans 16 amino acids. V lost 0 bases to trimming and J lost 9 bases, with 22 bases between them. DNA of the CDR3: TGCGCCAGCAGCTTGGGGGAAGTGAGGAGGGTATCGGGGCAGTACTTC. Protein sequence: CASSLGEVRRVSGQYF.

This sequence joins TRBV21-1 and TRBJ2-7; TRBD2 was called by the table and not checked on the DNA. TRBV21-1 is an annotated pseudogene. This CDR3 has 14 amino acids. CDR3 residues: CASSTRRWYYEQYF. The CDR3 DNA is TGTGCCAGCAGCACGCGGCGGTGGTACTACGAGCAGTACTTC.

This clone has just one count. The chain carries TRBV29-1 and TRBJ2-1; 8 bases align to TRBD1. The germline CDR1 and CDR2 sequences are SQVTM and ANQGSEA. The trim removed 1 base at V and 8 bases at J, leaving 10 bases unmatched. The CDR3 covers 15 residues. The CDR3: CSVEGTGTGYYEQFF. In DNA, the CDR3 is TGCAGCGTTGAAGGAACCGGGACAGGTTACTATGAGCAGTTCTTC.

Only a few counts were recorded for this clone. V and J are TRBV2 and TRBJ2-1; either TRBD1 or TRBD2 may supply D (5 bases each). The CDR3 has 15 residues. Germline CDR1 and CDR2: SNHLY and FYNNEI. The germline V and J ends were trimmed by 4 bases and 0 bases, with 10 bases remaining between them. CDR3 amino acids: CASSARGSSYNEQFF. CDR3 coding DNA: TGTGCCAGCAGTGCCCGGGGCAGCTCCTACAATGAGCAGTTCTTC.